This paragraph reports one T cell receptor (beta chain). This clonotype was seen ten or more times. Its antigen is unknown. Nothing much larger sits one base from this clone, and base qualities are not available. The data were obtained in a study of molecular identifiers for immune sequencing clone quantification (dated by TCRdb to the late 2010s). Context from the whole study: For a replicate experiment, RNA from around 20,000 or 99,000 naive CD8 T cells was divided into five aliquots, and four of the five aliquots were sequenced. CD8 T cells were used in a methods study to benchmark molecular-identifier clustering-based TCR repertoire sequencing (MIDCIRS) and TCR RNA copy counting. The study at large found these results: In CMV-specific effector cells, over 98% of molecules were held by clones above 20 RNA copies, whereas under 1% of molecules were held by such clones in naive cells. Modeling gave about 3 recovered TCR RNA copies per cell versus around 10 by digital PCR, implying roughly 30% capture efficiency. Even against a background of around 950,000 naive CD8 T cells, spiked-in Jurkat TCR RNA amounting to a single cell's worth was reported to be detectable. The naive libraries included spiked-in Jurkat TCR RNA (fewer than 11 copies' worth), and this Jurkat TCR RNA is not part of the donor repertoire. When barcode sub-clustering was not used, chimeric consensus sequences inflated TCR diversity, with chimeras reaching as high as 47%. The sizes of highly expanded clones could end up underestimated when identical TCR molecules share a barcode.

Naive CD8 T cell libraries were made from approximately 22,000 to 940,000 sorted cells using 10%, 30% or 50% of purified RNA. Naive CD8 T cells were FACS-sorted as CD8+CD4-CCR7+CD45RA+ on a BD FACSAria II into RLT Plus buffer. To test detection sensitivity, Jurkat RNA equivalent to roughly eleven TCR copies was spiked into samples of roughly 19,000-1,000,000 naive CD8 T cells. CD8 T cells were enriched with RosetteSep CD8+ T Cell Enrichment Cocktail and Ficoll-Paque, followed by ACK red cell lysis. The library was obtained by PCR. Sequencing was performed on an Illumina HiSeq 4000. Preparation of bulk TCR libraries followed a previously described approach, with the TCR primers listed in Table S5. Purification of total RNA was performed with the Qiagen AllPrep DNA/RNA kit. Before analysis, reads from multiple sequencing runs of one library were combined. The authors' pipeline ran thus. Reads were retained only if the reads had an exact TCR constant sequence, and the retained reads were trimmed to 150 nt and grouped according to their 12-nt molecular barcodes. Reads within each barcode group were sub-clustered using a 15% Levenshtein threshold, and quality-weighted consensus sequences were constructed for each RNA molecule. Non-functional sequences were filtered out, along with any lower-count sequence sitting one edit away from another sequence. Based on fitting two negative binomial distributions, any barcode sub-cluster with under 20% of the maximum read count was discarded. TCRdb itself trimmed the public reads at Q25 with fastp, ran MiXCR and retained productive beta chains. Every entry covers one CDR3 protein and lists the most common genes and DNA from its rows. TCRdb, not the authors, supplied the V and J calls. Here the sample has around 470,000 distinct CDR3 sequences; 20% to 25% occur a single time. Of the sample, roughly 0.81% is held by the ten largest clones.

The V and J ends are trimmed by 1 base and 6 bases, leaving 12 bases between them. Including the terminal cysteine and phenylalanine, the CDR3 comprises 15 residues. Only the CDR3 DNA is retained, 45 bases long and in frame from the first base. As encoded in the germline V gene, CDR1 is SNHLY while CDR2 is FYNNEI. This clonotype was obtained from a human donor in good health. Some libraries in this study had Jurkat cell RNA spiked in. The sample consisted of naive CD8+ T cells from blood, with Jurkat cell RNA spiked in. This sample's cell subset or site label indicates: FACS-sorted CD8+CD4-CCR7+CD45RA+ naive T cells. The V and J segments used are TRBV2 and TRBJ1-4, and the D gene may be TRBD1, 6 bases matching. The DNA sequence reads TGTGCCAGCAGTGAAGGGGGGGCAATGTATGAAAAACTGTTTTTT. Translated, it gives CASSEGGAMYEKLFF.